This TCR beta chain stems from a study of tumor-infiltrating lymphocytes in primary liver carcinoma. Study at large: Productive TCRbeta read yields ran from roughly 3.6 to 7.1 million per sample and were similar between tissues.

Whole-study results and caveats: Overlap between tumor regions exceeded overlap of tumor with adjacent tissue or blood.

From approximately 0.5 ug of total RNA, TCR beta-specific cDNA was reverse-transcribed using a constant-region primer. The TCR beta library was amplified through three nested multiplex PCR rounds in a modified ARM-PCR procedure. TRBV1-TRBV30 forward primers and a C-beta reverse primer were used in the first two PCR rounds, which each ran for 9 to 10 cycles. TCRdb called the multiplex PCR reads again in MiXCR, with one record for every CDR3 protein. Of approximately 100,000 distinct CDR3 sequences listed, more than 65% are singletons. Many counts were recorded for this clonotype. Antigen specificity is unknown. Bulk tissue was left unsorted, and RNA and DNA were co-extracted from about 19-30 mg of it. Surgery removed the patients' primary liver carcinoma. There were only treatment-naive patients, all with chronic HBV infection. Germline V lookup: CDR1 GTSNPN, CDR2 SVGIG (reference sequence). CDR3 size: 14 residues. V was clipped by 0 bases and J by 7 bases; unmatched bases: 3.

The rearrangement links TRBV30 to TRBJ2-1, with TRBD2 matching 10 bases. Sequenced: liver tumor tissue from sampling region 2. Subset noted: tumor region T2, inferior pole. This receptor was obtained from a woman aged 55-75 years with primary liver carcinoma and hepatitis B virus infection. The CDR3 bases are TGTGCCTGGAGTGTGGGACTAGCGACTAATGAGCAGTTCTTC. Translation gives CAWSVGLATNEQFF. Full variable domain (remainder filled in from reference TRBV30 and TRBJ2-1): SQTIHQWPATLVQPVGSPLSLECTVEGTSNPNLYWYRQAAGRGLQLLFYSVGIGQISSEVPQNLSASRPQDRQFILSSKKLLLSDSGFYLCAWSVGLATNEQFFGPGTRLTVL.